This T cell receptor beta chain was sequenced during a study of blood T cell repertoires in COVID-19. On the study more broadly: COVID-19 samples collected from the United States, Italy and Spain covered acute and convalescent phases. Sample material is recorded as cDNA or gDNA derived from T cells, B-cell-depleted T cells, or PBMCs.

Using immunoSEQ multiplex PCR, the repertoire was profiled, and TCRdb retains in-frame clones only, with some absent. Seen here are approximately 150,000 clones, about 80% observed once, and the top ten hold roughly 2%. V lost 6 bases and J lost 7; bases outside the gene matches: 9. The germline V gene encodes CDR1 MNHEY and CDR2 SVGAGI. The CDR3 has 13 residues. Sequenced: peripheral blood. The receptor was isolated from a man between 65 and 79 years old with acute or convalescent COVID-19. The chain has TRBV6-5 and TRBJ2-7, with 7 bases lining up with TRBD1. CDR3 in DNA: TGTGCCAGCAGGTCGACAGGGTTATGGGAGCAGTACTTC. Its translation is CASRSTGLWEQYF.